These 10 T cell receptor beta chains came from one sample sequenced in a study of cytomegalovirus exposure and HLA in healthy donors. The PCR ran on 60 Vbeta and 13 Jbeta primers. Assay: immunoSEQ multiplex PCR; the TCRdb copy retains only in-frame clones and omits some. In the table there are around 190,000 clones, roughly 85% of which are singletons. The sample was PBMCs. The receptors derive from a woman in her 30s in good health and CMV-seropositive.

J is TRBJ2-7 and V is TRBV30; D gene uncertain. CDR1 and CDR2 from the germline V gene are GTSNPN and SVGIG (reference sequence). Trimming took 1 base from V and 6 from J, leaving 10 bases between them. The CDR3 runs to 12 residues. CDR3 DNA: TGTGCCTGGAGTGAAGTGGAGACCGAGCAGTACTTC. Protein product: CAWSEVETEQYF.

The chain recombines TRBV27 with TRBJ2-1; maybe TRBD1 (6 bases). The CDR3 totals 15 residues. The ends were cut back, 4 bases at V and 7 bases at J, with 17 bases in the middle. Germline CDR1 reads MNHEY; CDR2 reads SMNVEV (reference sequence). In DNA, the CDR3 is TGTGCCAGCAGTTCAATAGAACAGGGAGATAATGAGCAGTTCTTC. Translating gives CASSSIEQGDNEQFF.

The V call is TRBV19, the J call TRBJ2-1, with TRBD2 matching over 11 bases. The junction had 20 bases not matched to a gene; V was cut back by 10 bases and J by 0 bases. Germline V gene lookup returns CDR1 LNHDA and CDR2 SQIVND (reference sequence). This CDR3 comprises 20 residues. The DNA of the CDR3 is TGTGCCACTATGGGCTTTTGGGGGACTAGCGGAACTAGCTCCTACAATGAGCAGTTCTTC. Translating it yields CATMGFWGTSGTSSYNEQFF.

The V gene is TRBV9, the J gene TRBJ2-7; 12 bases are a match to TRBD1. This CDR3 is 15 amino acids long. The V and J ends lost 4 bases and 5 bases, in that order; junction bases with no gene match: 7. The germline gives CDR1 SGDLS, CDR2 YYNGEE. The CDR3 is CASSSPGQGADEQYF. The CDR3 DNA is TGTGCCAGCAGCTCGCCGGGACAGGGGGCCGACGAGCAGTACTTC.

V is TRBV5-1 and J is TRBJ1-2; 8 bases fit TRBD1. CDR3 length: 15 amino acids. V was pared by 0 bases and J by 8 bases, with 9 bases of the junction left unmatched. Germline-derived CDR1 and CDR2 are SGHRS and YFSETQ. CDR3 residues: CASSLGTGLASGYTF. CDR3 sequence (DNA): TGCGCCAGCAGCTTGGGGACAGGGTTGGCCAGCGGCTACACCTTC. The full variable domain, in which reference TRBV5-1 and TRBJ1-2 provide the parts outside the CDR3, is KAGVTQTPRYLIKTRGQQVTLSCSPISGHRSVSWYQQTPGQGLQFLFEYFSETQRNKGNFPGRFSGRQFSNSRSEMNVSTLELGDSALYLCASSLGTGLASGYTFGSGTRLTVV.

The V and J genes are TRBV2 and TRBJ2-1, with 8 bases fitting TRBD1. Germline V gives CDR1 SNHLY, CDR2 FYNNEI. Trimming took 7 bases from V and 8 from J; bases not matched to a gene: 16. The CDR3 extends over 16 amino acids. The CDR3 DNA is TGTGCCAGCAACAAACAGGTGACAGGGGTAAAGGATGAGCAGTTCTTC. Amino acid sequence: CASNKQVTGVKDEQFF.

V and J are TRBV4-1 and TRBJ2-7; D not resolved. V shed 0 bases and J shed 4 bases, with 10 bases lying between them. CDR1 is MGHRA and CDR2 is YSYEKL in the germline V gene. This CDR3 contains 14 residues. CDR3 amino acids: CASSQDPDSYEQYF. CDR3 nucleotide sequence: TGCGCCAGCAGCCAAGATCCCGACTCGTACGAGCAGTACTTC.

This rearrangement joins TRBV5-4 to TRBJ2-2; 8 positions agree with TRBD2. The CDR3 contains 18 residues. After removal of 1 base from V and 2 bases from J, the junction contained 10 bases not matched to a gene. Germline V gene lookup returns CDR1 SGHNT and CDR2 YYREEE (reference sequence). The CDR3 DNA reads as TGTGCCAGCAGCTTGTGGGGAGCCGGGGGGGTAAACACCGGGGAGCTGTTTTTT. This encodes CASSLWGAGGVNTGELFF.

This chain connects TRBV6-5 to TRBJ2-4; TRBD1 might be the D (6 bases). CDR1 MNHEY and CDR2 SVGAGI come from the germline V gene. The CDR3 is 14 residues long. Trimming shortened V by 6 bases and J by 1 base, and 10 bases separated the two germline ends. As DNA, the CDR3 is TGTGCCAGCAGCCGAGGACAGGCCAAAAACATTCAGTACTTC. Protein product: CASSRGQAKNIQYF.

The chain has TRBV14 and TRBJ2-7; 11 nucleotides line up with TRBD2. The CDR3 consists of 15 residues. The V gene end was trimmed by 2 bases and the J gene end by 7 bases; junction bases not matched to a gene: 7. Germline V gives CDR1 SGHDN, CDR2 FVKESK. In DNA form, the CDR3 reads TGTGCCAGCAGCCAACATAGCGGGGGGGCGGAGGAGCAGTACTTC. This sequence encodes CASSQHSGGAEEQYF. Complete variable domain (other parts from reference TRBV14 and TRBJ2-7): EAGVTQFPSHSVIEKGQTVTLRCDPISGHDNLYWYRRVMGKEIKFLLHFVKESKQDESGMPNNRFLAERTGGTYSTLKVQPAELEDSGVYFCASSQHSGGAEEQYFGPGTRLTVT.